The rows below give T cell receptor beta chains drawn from one sample of a study of a mutant IDH1 vaccine in newly diagnosed glioma. Their specific antigens are unknown. Profiling relied on immunoSEQ multiplex PCR, and the TCRdb table lists in-frame clones only, not all of them. The sample records more than 25,000 clones, 60% to 80% being singletons. This sample comprised PBMCs, obtained from a glioma patient whose treatment included an IDH1 peptide vaccine. These receptors originate from a man between 40 and 49 years old with glioma. CDR3s include the opening cysteine and the closing phenylalanine or tryptophan. D genes are given only for firm matches. Clone size is stated in some rows and not others, as once, few, many or a class when expanded.

j_call v_call clone_size d_call cdr3_nt cdr3_aa
TRBJ2-7 TRBV18 NA TRBD1 TGTGCCAGCTCACCGCCGGGACAGGGGGCCTACGAGCAGTACTTC CASSPPGQGAYEQYF
TRBJ1-1 TRBV6-5 NA NA TGTGCCAGCAGTTACATGGGGGGAACAACTGAAGCTTTCTTT CASSYMGGTTEAFF
TRBJ2-6 TRBV5-1 NA TRBD1 TGCGCCAGCAGCTTGGCCGCGGTAACAGGGGGCAACGTCCTGACTTTC CASSLAAVTGGNVLTF
TRBJ1-2 TRBV14 NA NA TGTGCCAGCAGCCAAGGAGGGTTCTATGGCTACACCTTC CASSQGGFYGYTF
TRBJ2-5 TRBV4-2 NA NA TGTGCCAGCAGCCAACCACTAAGCCGGACGGGTGAGACCCAGTACTTC CASSQPLSRTGETQYF
TRBJ2-5 TRBV6-5 few NA TGTGCCAGTAGTTACCGTAGAGGAGACTCCCAAGAGACCCAGTACTTC CASSYRRGDSQETQYF
TRBJ1-1 TRBV11-3 NA NA TGTGCCAGCAGCGGACACCTGGAAGCTTTCTTT CASSGHLEAFF
TRBJ2-5 TRBV9 few NA TGTGCCAGCAGCCTGGGGGGGGCCCAAGAGACCCAGTACTTC CASSLGGAQETQYF
TRBJ1-1 TRBV11-3 few NA TGTGCCAGCAGCTTAGGCCCCCGGGACGCTTTCTTT CASSLGPRDAFF
TRBJ1-2 TRBV28 NA TRBD1 TGTGCCAGCAGGACAGGGGGTTTCTATGGCTACACCTTC CASRTGGFYGYTF
TRBJ1-1 TRBV7-9 NA NA TGTGCCAGCAGCTTAGTGGGGTCTACTGAAGCTTTCTTT CASSLVGSTEAFF
TRBJ1-4 TRBV19 NA NA TGTGCCAGTAGTGGGCAGCTTAATGAAAAACTGTTTTTT CASSGQLNEKLFF
TRBJ1-1 TRBV4-1 NA NA TGCGCCAGCAGGCTAAACAGGGACGCGGGAATAGATAACACTGAAGCTTTCTTT CASRLNRDAGIDNTEAFF
TRBJ2-4 TRBV6-1 once TRBD1 TGTGCCAGCAGCCCTGGACAGGGGGCCAGGAACATTCAGTACTTC CASSPGQGARNIQYF
TRBJ2-5 TRBV7-8 NA NA TGTGCCAGCAGCTTAGAACACGGCGAGACCCAGTACTTC CASSLEHGETQYF
TRBJ1-1 TRBV7-2 NA NA TGTGCCAGCAGCTGGGCAGGGGAGGGCACTGAAGCTTTCTTT CASSWAGEGTEAFF
TRBJ2-5 TRBV4-1 NA TRBD2 TGCGCCAGCAGCCAGATGGGGTACGGTAGCGGGACAGAGACCCAGTACTTC CASSQMGYGSGTETQYF
TRBJ2-1 TRBV13 NA TRBD2 TGTGCCAGCAGCCAGGGACTAGTCATCAATGAGCAGTTCTTC CASSQGLVINEQFF
TRBJ2-1 TRBV5-6 NA NA TGTGCCAGCAGCGGGCAGGGGAGCTCCTACAATGAGCAGTTCTTC CASSGQGSSYNEQFF
TRBJ2-3 TRBV6-6 NA NA TGTGCCAGCAGTTACTCGATTCGAGATACGCAGTATTTT CASSYSIRDTQYF
TRBJ2-7 TRBV7-9 NA NA TGTGCCAGCAGCCCTCGGGTGAACCCCACCTACGAGCAGTACTTC CASSPRVNPTYEQYF
TRBJ1-1 TRBV5-1 NA NA TGCGCCAGCAGCCAATCGGACTCCGGCGGCCCTTTCTTT CASSQSDSGGPFF
TRBJ1-5 TRBV4-1 few NA TGCGCCAGCAGCCAAGATTTAGGGTCCCGTAGCAATCAGCCCCAGCATTTT CASSQDLGSRSNQPQHF
TRBJ2-5 TRBV2 NA TRBD2 TGTGCCAGCAATGGACTAGCGGGTCAAGAGACCCAGTACTTC CASNGLAGQETQYF
TRBJ1-2 TRBV5-5 NA NA TGTGCCAGCAGTTCCGGGCCGAACTATGGCTACACCTTC CASSSGPNYGYTF
TRBJ1-1 TRBV7-9 few NA TGTGCCAGTCAGATGAACACTGAAGCTTTCTTT CASQMNTEAFF
TRBJ2-5 TRBV30 NA NA TGTGCCTGGTCGGCGGGCCGGGAGACCCAGTACTTC CAWSAGRETQYF
TRBJ2-1 TRBV19 NA NA TGTGCCAGTAGTATTTTCGGGAGCAGCAATGAGCAGTTCTTC CASSIFGSSNEQFF